The rows below give T cell receptor beta chains drawn from one sample of a study of blood T cell repertoires in COVID-19. Method: immunoSEQ multiplex PCR; TCRdb's copy keeps in-frame clones and lacks some. The repertoire holds about 280,000 clones, with around 85% as singletons. Sequencing was carried out using peripheral blood. These receptors all come from a man aged 45-65 years with active or convalescent COVID-19. Both conserved end residues are part of each CDR3. A D gene is named only where the DNA matches it firmly. Clone size is not always given. Where it is, it says once, few, many or a class for expanded clones.

clone_size,j_call,d_call,v_call,cdr3_nt,cdr3_aa
.,TRBJ2-1,.,TRBV20-1,TGCAGTGCTAGTGCAGGGTACAATGAGCAGTTCTTC,CSASAGYNEQFF
.,TRBJ2-7,.,TRBV7-9,TGTGCCAGCAGCTTTTCGCAGGTGGGCGAGCAGTACTTC,CASSFSQVGEQYF
.,TRBJ2-1,TRBD2,TRBV18,TGTGCCAGCTCACTAACTAGCGGGACTTCCCATGAGCAGTTCTTC,CASSLTSGTSHEQFF
once,TRBJ2-7,TRBD2,TRBV7-4,TGTGCCAGCAGCGCAAGCGGGAGGGTCGCGTGGGTCTCCTACGAGCAGTACTTC,CASSASGRVAWVSYEQYF
.,TRBJ2-2,.,TRBV7-6,TGTGCCAGCAGCGGGGACTCCGGAGGTATCGGGGAGCTGTTTTTT,CASSGDSGGIGELFF
.,TRBJ2-3,.,TRBV7-8,TGTGCCAGCAGCTCATTATATACCAAGCTGAAGAGCACAGATACGCAGTATTTT,CASSSLYTKLKSTDTQYF
.,TRBJ2-7,TRBD1,TRBV6-5,TGTGCCTCCACTTTTACACAGGGGGCCCCCTTCGAGCAGTACTTC,CASTFTQGAPFEQYF
.,TRBJ1-2,.,TRBV18,TGTGCCAGCTTTCTAGCTAACTATGGCTACACCTTC,CASFLANYGYTF
few,TRBJ2-1,.,TRBV11-2,TGTGCCAGCAGCTTAGAGCGTCTAGCCAATGAGCAGTTCTTC,CASSLERLANEQFF
.,TRBJ2-3,TRBD2,TRBV28,TGTGCCAGCAGTGAAACTAGCGGGAGAACAGATACGCAGTATTTT,CASSETSGRTDTQYF
once,TRBJ1-3,.,TRBV25-1,TGTGCCAGCAGTCCATCCGACAGGATCTCTGGAAACACCATATATTTT,CASSPSDRISGNTIYF
.,TRBJ1-5,.,TRBV30,TGTGCCTGGAGTGTACTTCATAGCAATCAGCCCCAGCATTTT,CAWSVLHSNQPQHF
.,TRBJ2-5,.,TRBV9,TGTGCCAGCAGCGTAGCCCCGGGGTTCAAAGAGACCCAGTACTTC,CASSVAPGFKETQYF
.,TRBJ2-7,.,TRBV7-9,TGTGCCAGCAGCTTAGTAGCGACAATCCCCTCTTTTCCATACGAGCAGTACTTC,CASSLVATIPSFPYEQYF
.,TRBJ1-2,.,TRBV12-3/TRBV12-4,TGTGCCAGCAGTTTCAGGGCAGGCTATGGCTACACCTTC,CASSFRAGYGYTF
.,TRBJ2-7,TRBD1,TRBV5-4,TGTGCCAGCAGCGGGGACAGGGGCGAGCAGTACTTC,CASSGDRGEQYF
.,TRBJ2-7,TRBD1,TRBV10-3,TGTGCCATCAGATTAGGACAGGGGGCTGGGGAGCAGTACTTC,CAIRLGQGAGEQYF
.,TRBJ1-2,.,TRBV19,TGTGCCAGTAGTACCGGCGGGGGTCAAGGGGATGGCTACACCTTC,CASSTGGGQGDGYTF
.,TRBJ2-2,.,TRBV7-9,TGTGCCAGCAGCTTAAGCCGGGATCGGACCGGGGAGCTGTTTTTT,CASSLSRDRTGELFF
.,TRBJ2-1,TRBD2,TRBV19,TGTGCCAGTAGGGGACTAGCGGGGGCAGGTAACAATGAGCAGTTCTTC,CASRGLAGAGNNEQFF
few,TRBJ1-5,.,TRBV12-3/TRBV12-4,TGTGCCAGCAGTTTTGGGCTGTATCAGCCCCAGCATTTT,CASSFGLYQPQHF
.,TRBJ2-7,.,TRBV30,TGTGCCTGGAGTGTACAGCTGCAGGGCGAGCAGTACTTC,CAWSVQLQGEQYF
.,TRBJ1-2,TRBD1,TRBV7-2,TGTGCCAGCAGCTTCGGACAGGGGGCAACTGGCTACACCTTC,CASSFGQGATGYTF
.,TRBJ2-3,.,TRBV28,TGTGCCAGCAGCCCCGGGGGTAGCACAGATACGCAGTATTTT,CASSPGGSTDTQYF
.,TRBJ2-4,TRBD1,TRBV6-2/TRBV6-3,TGTGCCAGCAGCCGAACCCTCCCAGGCAGGGGGCGAAACATTCAGTACTTC,CASSRTLPGRGRNIQYF
few,TRBJ2-5,.,TRBV6-1,TGTGCCAGCAGTGAATGGGTCAGGGAGACCCAGTACTTC,CASSEWVRETQYF
.,TRBJ2-1,TRBD2,TRBV7-8,TGTGCCAGCAGCCAAAAAGGGGGAACTAGAGCGGGAGGGCTCCTGAGCTCCTACAATGAGCAGTTCTTC,CASSQKGGTRAGGLLSSYNEQFF
.,TRBJ2-3,.,TRBV21-1,TGTGCCAGCAGCAACGCCCCCCTAGTAAGCACAGATACGCAGTATTTT,CASSNAPLVSTDTQYF
.,TRBJ2-2,TRBD2,TRBV6-5,TGTGCCAGCAGGATACTAGCGACAGCTACCGGGGAGCTGTTTTTT,CASRILATATGELFF
.,TRBJ2-7,.,TRBV30,TGTGCCTGGAGTCCTTCCCGACTGACCTACGAGCAGTACTTC,CAWSPSRLTYEQYF
.,TRBJ2-1,.,TRBV13,TGTGCCAGCAGCTTGACGGGACTGAGTTTCAATGAGCAGTTCTTC,CASSLTGLSFNEQFF
once,TRBJ2-1,TRBD2,TRBV7-3,TGTGCCAGCAGCTCTGGACTAGCGGGAGTCAATGAGCAGTTCTTC,CASSSGLAGVNEQFF
.,TRBJ2-1,TRBD2,TRBV6-2/TRBV6-3,TGTGCCAGCAGTACCCCTACTAGCGGGAGGGACAATGAGCAGTTCTTC,CASSTPTSGRDNEQFF
.,TRBJ2-1,TRBD1,TRBV27,TGTGCCAGCCAAAGACCAGGGGGCTACAATGAGCAGTTCTTC,CASQRPGGYNEQFF
.,TRBJ2-5,TRBD2,TRBV19,TGTGCCAGTAGTAGCGGGGGGAAAGGGCAGGAGACCCAGTACTTC,CASSSGGKGQETQYF
few,TRBJ1-2,.,TRBV5-1,TGCGCCAGCAGCTTGGGGGGGAAACAGGGTCACGCTGGCTACACCTTC,CASSLGGKQGHAGYTF
.,TRBJ2-5,TRBD1,TRBV5-1,TGCGCCAGCAGCTTGACCGGACAGGCTTACCAAGAGACCCAGTACTTC,CASSLTGQAYQETQYF
.,TRBJ1-3,.,TRBV7-2,TGTGCCAGCAGCCCCTCGGGGGGGCCTGGAAACACCATATATTTT,CASSPSGGPGNTIYF